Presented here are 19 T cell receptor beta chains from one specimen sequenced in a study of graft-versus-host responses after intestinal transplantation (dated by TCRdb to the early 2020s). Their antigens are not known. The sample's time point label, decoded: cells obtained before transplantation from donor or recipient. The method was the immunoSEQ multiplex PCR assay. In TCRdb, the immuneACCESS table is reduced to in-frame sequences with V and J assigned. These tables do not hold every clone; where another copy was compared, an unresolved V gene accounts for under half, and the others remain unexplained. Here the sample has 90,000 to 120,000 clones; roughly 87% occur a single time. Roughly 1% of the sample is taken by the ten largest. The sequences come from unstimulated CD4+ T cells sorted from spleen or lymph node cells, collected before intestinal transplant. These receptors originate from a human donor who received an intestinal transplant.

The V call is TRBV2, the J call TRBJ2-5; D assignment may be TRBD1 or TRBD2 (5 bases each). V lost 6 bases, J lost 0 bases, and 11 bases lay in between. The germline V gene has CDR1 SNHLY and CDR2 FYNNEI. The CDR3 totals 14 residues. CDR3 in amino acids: CASRRGTNQETQYF. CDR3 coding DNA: TGTGCCAGCAGGAGAGGGACCAACCAAGAGACCCAGTACTTC.

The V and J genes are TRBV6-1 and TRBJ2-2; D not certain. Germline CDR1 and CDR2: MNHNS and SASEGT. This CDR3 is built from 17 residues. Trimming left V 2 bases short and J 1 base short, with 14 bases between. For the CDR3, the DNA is TGTGCCAGCAGTGAAAACCCCAGGAGACAGAACACCGGGGAGCTGTTTTTT. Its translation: CASSENPRRQNTGELFF.

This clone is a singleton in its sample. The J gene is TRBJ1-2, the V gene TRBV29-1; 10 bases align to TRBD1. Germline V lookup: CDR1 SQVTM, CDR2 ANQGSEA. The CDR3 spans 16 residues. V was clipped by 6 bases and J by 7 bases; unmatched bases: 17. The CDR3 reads CSVSVRGQGSLRGYTF. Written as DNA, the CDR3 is TGCAGCGTCTCCGTCAGGGGACAGGGGTCTTTACGTGGCTACACCTTC.

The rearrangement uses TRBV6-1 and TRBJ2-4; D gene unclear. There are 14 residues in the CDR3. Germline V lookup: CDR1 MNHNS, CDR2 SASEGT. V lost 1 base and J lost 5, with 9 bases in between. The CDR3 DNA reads TGTGCCAGCAGTGAAGTTGGTCTACAAAACATTCAGTACTTC. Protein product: CASSEVGLQNIQYF.

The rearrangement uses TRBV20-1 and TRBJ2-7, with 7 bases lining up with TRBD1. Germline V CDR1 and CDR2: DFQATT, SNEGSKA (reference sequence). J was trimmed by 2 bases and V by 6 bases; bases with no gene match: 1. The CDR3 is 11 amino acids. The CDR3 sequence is CSAGGTYEQYF. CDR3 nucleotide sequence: TGCAGTGCAGGGGGCACCTACGAGCAGTACTTC.

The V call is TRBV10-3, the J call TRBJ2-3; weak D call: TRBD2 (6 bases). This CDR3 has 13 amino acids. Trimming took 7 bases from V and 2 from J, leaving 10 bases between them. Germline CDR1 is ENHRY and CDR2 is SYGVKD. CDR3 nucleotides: TGTGCCATCATGCGGGGCCTCACAGATACGCAGTATTTT. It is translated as CAIMRGLTDTQYF.

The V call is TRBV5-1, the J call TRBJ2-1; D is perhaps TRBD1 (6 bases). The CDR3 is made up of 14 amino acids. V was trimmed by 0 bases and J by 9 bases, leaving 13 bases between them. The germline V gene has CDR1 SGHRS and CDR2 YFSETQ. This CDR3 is CASSLAPQGIEQFF. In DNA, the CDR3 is TGCGCCAGCAGCTTGGCCCCCCAGGGGATTGAGCAGTTCTTC.

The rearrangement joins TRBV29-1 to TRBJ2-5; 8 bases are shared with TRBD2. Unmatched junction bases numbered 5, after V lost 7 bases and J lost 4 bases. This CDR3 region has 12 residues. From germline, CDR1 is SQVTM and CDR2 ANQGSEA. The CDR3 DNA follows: TGCAGCGCAGGGACTAGACGAGAGACCCAGTACTTC. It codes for CSAGTRRETQYF.

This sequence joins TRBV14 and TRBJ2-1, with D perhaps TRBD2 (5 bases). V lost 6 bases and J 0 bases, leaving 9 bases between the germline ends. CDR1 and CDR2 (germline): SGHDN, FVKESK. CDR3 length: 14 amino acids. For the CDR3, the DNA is TGTGCCAGCAGGAGGAGCGGCTCCTACAATGAGCAGTTCTTC. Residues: CASRRSGSYNEQFF.

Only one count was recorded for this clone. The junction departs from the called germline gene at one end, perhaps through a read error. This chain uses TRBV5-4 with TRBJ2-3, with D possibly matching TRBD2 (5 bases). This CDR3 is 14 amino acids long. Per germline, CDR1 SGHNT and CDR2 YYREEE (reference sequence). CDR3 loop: CASSLGASTDTQYF. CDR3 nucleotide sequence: TGTGCCAGCAGCTTGGGAGCTAGCACGGATACGCAGTATTTT.

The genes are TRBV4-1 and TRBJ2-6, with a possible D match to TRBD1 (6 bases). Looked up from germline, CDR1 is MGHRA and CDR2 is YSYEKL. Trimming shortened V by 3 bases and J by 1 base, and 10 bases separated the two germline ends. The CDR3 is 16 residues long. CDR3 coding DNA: TGCGCCAGCAGCCACACAGGGACGTCTGGGGCCAACGTCCTGACTTTC. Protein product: CASSHTGTSGANVLTF.

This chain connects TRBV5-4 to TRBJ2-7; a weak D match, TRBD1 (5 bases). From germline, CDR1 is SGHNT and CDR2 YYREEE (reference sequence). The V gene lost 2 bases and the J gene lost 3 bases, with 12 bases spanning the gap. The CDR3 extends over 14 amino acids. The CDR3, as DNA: TGTGCCAGCAGCTTCCAGGGTAAGGTCTACGAGCAGTACTTC. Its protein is CASSFQGKVYEQYF.

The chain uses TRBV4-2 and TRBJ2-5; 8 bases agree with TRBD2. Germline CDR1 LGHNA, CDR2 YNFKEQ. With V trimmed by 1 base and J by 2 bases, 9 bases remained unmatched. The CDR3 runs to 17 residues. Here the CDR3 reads CASSQGVSGGPQETQYF. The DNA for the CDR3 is TGTGCCAGCAGCCAAGGGGTCAGCGGGGGCCCTCAAGAGACCCAGTACTTC.

This chain's CDR3 is CASSKNPSAAYEQYF. For the CDR3, the DNA is TGTGCCAGCAGCAAAAATCCGTCAGCCGCCTACGAGCAGTACTTC. The rearrangement uses TRBV7-2 and TRBJ2-7; D unclear. CDR1 and CDR2 (germline): SGHTA, FQGNSA. CDR3 length: 15 residues. Trimming removed 5 bases from V and 2 bases from J, with 16 bases in between.

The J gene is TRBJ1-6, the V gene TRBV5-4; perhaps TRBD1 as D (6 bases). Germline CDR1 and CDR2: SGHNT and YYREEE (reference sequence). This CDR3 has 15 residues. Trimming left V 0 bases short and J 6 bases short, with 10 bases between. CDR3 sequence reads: CASSLDRTANSPLHF. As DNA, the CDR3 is TGTGCCAGCAGCTTGGATCGGACAGCTAATTCACCCCTCCACTTT.

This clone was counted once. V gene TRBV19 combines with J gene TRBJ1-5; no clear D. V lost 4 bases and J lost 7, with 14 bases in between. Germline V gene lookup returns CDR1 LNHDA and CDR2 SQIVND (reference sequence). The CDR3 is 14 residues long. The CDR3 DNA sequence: TGTGCCAGTAGTAAGGCAGGCAGAGGACAGCCCCAGCATTTT. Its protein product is CASSKAGRGQPQHF.

CDR3 amino acids: CASSPGGVRTDTQYF. The CDR3 nucleotides read TGTGCCAGTAGTCCCGGCGGGGTCCGCACAGATACGCAGTATTTT. The V call is TRBV19, the J call TRBJ2-3, with D maybe TRBD2 (6 bases). CDR1 and CDR2 from the germline V gene are LNHDA and SQIVND (reference sequence). The CDR3 consists of 15 residues. V shed 5 bases and J shed 1 base, with 13 bases lying between them.

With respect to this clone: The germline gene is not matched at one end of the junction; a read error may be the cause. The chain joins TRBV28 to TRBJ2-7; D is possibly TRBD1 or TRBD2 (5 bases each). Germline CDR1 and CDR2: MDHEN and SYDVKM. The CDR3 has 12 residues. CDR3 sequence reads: CASRNLGASRSF. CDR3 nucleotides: TGTGCCAGCAGAAACCTTGGGGCTAGCCGATCCTTC.

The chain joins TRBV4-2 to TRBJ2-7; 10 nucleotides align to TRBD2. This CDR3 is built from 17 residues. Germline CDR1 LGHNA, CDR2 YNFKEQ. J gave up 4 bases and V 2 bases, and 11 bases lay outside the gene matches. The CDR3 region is CASSQHVSGGASYEQYF. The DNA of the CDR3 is TGTGCCAGCAGCCAACACGTGAGCGGGGGGGCGTCGTACGAGCAGTACTTC.